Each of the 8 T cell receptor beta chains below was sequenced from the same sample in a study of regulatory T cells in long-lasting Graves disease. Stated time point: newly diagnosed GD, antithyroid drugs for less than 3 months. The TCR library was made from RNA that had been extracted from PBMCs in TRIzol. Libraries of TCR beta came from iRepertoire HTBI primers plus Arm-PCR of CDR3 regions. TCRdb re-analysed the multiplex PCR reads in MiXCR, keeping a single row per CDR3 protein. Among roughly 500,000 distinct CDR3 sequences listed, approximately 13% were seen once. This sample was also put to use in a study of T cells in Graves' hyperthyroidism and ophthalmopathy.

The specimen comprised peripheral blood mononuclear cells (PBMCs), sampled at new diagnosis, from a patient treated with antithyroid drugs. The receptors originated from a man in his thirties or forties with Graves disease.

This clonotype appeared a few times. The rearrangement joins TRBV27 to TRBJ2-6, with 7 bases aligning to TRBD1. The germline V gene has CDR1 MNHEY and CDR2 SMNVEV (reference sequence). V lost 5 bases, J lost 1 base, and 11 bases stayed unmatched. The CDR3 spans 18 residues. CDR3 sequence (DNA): TGTGCCAGCAGTACGACAGGGTTAAAGGGGTCTGGGGCCAACGTCCTGACTTTC. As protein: CASSTTGLKGSGANVLTF.

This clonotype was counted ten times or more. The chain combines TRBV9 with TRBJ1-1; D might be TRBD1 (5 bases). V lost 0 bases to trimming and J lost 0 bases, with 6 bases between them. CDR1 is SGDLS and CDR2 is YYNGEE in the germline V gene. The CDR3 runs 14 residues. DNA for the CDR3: TGTGCCAGCAGCGTAGCAGGGATGAACACTGAAGCTTTCTTT. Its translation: CASSVAGMNTEAFF.

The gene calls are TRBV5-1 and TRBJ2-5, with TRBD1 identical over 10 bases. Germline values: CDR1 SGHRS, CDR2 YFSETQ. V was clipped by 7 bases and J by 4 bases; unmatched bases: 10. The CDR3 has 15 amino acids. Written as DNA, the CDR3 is TGCGCCAGCGAGACCGGGACAGGGGTGGTAGAGACCCAGTACTTC. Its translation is CASETGTGVVETQYF. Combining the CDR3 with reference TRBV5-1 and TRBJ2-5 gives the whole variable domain KAGVTQTPRYLIKTRGQQVTLSCSPISGHRSVSWYQQTPGQGLQFLFEYFSETQRNKGNFPGRFSGRQFSNSRSEMNVSTLELGDSALYLCASETGTGVVETQYFGPGTRLLVL.

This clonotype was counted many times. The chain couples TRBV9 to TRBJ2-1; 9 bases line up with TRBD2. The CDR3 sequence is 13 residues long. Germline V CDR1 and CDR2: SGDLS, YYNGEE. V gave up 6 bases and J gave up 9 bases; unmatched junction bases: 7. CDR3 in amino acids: CASNPGTSPEQFF. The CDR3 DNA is TGTGCCAGCAACCCAGGGACTAGCCCTGAGCAGTTCTTC.

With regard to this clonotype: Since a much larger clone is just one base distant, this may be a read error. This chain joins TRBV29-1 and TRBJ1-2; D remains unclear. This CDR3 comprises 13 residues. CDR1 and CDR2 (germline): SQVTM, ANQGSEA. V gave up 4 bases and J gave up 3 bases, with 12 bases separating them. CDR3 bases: TGCAGCGTTGGCGAGGCCCTTCACTATGGCTACACCTTC. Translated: CSVGEALHYGYTF.

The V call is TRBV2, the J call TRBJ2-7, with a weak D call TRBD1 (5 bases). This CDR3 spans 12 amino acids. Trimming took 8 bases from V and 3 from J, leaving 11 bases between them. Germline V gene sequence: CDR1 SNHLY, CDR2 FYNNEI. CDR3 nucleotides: TGTGCCAGCTCAGGGCGCCGCTACGAGCAGTACTTC. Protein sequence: CASSGRRYEQYF.

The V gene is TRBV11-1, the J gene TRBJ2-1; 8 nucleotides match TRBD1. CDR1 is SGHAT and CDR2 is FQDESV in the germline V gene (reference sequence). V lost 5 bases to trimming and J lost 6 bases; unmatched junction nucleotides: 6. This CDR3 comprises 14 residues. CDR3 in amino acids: CASSQRTGINEQFF. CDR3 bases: TGTGCCAGCAGCCAACGGACAGGGATCAATGAGCAGTTCTTC.

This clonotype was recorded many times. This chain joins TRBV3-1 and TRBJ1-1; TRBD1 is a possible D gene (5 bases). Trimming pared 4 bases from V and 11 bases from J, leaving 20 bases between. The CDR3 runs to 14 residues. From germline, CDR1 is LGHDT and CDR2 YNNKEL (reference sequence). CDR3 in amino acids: CASSPRDEGSRAFF. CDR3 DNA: TGTGCCAGCAGCCCACGGGACGAAGGTTCCCGGGCTTTCTTT.